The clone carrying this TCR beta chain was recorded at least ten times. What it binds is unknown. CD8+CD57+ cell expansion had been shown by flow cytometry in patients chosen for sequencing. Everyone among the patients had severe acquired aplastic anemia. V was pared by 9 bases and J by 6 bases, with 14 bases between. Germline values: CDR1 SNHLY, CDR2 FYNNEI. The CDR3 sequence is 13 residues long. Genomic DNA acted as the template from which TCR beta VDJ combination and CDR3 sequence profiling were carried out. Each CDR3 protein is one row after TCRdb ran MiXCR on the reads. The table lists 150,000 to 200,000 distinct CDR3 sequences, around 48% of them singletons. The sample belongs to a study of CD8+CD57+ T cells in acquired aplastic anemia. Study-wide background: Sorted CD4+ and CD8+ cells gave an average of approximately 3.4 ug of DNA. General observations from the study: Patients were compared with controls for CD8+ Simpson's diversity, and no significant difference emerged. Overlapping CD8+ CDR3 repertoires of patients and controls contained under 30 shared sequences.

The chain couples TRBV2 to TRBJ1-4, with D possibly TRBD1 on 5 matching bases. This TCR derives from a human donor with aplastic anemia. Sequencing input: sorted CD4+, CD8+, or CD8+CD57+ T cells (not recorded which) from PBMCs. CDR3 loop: CARRQYRDEKLFF. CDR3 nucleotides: TGTGCCAGAAGACAGTATCGGGATGAAAAACTGTTTTTT.